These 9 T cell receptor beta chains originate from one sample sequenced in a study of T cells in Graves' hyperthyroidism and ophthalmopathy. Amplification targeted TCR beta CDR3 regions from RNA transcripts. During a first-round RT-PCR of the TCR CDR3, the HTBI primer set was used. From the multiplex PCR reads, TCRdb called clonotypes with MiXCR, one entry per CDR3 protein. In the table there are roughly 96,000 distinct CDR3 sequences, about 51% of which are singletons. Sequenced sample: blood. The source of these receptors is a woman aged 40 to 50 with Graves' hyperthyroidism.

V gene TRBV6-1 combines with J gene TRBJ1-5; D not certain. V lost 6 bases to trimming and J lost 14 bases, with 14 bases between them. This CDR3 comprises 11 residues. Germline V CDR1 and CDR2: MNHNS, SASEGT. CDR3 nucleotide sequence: TGTGCCAGCAGCCAAAGGGCCTACGAGCATTTT. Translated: CASSQRAYEHF.

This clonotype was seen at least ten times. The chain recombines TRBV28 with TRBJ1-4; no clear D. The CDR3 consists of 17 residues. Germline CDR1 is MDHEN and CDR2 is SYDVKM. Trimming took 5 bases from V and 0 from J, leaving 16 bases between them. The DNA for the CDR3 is TGTGCCAGCAGTCTCGGGATATCTTTTGCAACTAATGAAAAACTGTTTTTT. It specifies CASSLGISFATNEKLFF. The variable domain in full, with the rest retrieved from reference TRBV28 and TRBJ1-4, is DVKVTQSSRYLVKRTGEKVFLECVQDMDHENMFWYRQDPGLGLRLIYFSYDVKMKEKGDIPEGYSVSREKKERFSLILESASTNQTSMYLCASSLGISFATNEKLFFGSGTQLSVL.

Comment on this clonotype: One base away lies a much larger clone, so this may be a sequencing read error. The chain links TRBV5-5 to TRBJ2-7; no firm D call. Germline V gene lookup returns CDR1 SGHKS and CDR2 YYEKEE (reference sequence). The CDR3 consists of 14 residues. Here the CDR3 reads CVSSPHPGRYEQYF. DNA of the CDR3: TGTGTCAGCAGCCCCCACCCTGGCCGCTACGAGCAGTACTTC.

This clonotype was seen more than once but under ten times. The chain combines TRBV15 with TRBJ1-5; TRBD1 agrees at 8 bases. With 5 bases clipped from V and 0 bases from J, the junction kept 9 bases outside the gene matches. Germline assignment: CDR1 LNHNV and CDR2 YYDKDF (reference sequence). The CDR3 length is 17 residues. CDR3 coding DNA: TGTGCCACCAGCGCCCGACGGACAGGGAATAGCAATCAGCCCCAGCATTTT. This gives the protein CATSARRTGNSNQPQHF.

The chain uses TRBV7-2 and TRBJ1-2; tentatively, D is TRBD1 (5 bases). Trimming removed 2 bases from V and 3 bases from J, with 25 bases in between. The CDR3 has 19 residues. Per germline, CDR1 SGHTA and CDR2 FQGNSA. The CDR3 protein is CASSLRGGASYEQYYGYTF. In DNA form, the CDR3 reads TGTGCCAGCAGCTTACGAGGCGGGGCCTCCTACGAGCAGTACTATGGCTACACCTTC.

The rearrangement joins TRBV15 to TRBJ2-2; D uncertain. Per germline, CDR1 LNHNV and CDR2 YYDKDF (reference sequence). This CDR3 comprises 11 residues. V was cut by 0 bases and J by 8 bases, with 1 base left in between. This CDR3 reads CATSRDGELFF. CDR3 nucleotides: TGTGCCACCAGCAGAGATGGGGAGCTGTTTTTT.

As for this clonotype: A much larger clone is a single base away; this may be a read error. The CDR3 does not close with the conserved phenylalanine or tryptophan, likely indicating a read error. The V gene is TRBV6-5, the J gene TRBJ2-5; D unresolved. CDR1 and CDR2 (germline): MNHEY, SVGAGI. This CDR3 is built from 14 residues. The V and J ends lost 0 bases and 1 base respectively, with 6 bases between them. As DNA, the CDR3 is TGTGCCAGCAGTTACTCGCAAATCCAAGAGACCCAGTACTCC. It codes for CASSYSQIQETQYS.

The CDR3 loop reads CASSWGLAARTQYF. Here the CDR3 DNA reads TGTGCCAGCAGTTGGGGACTAGCGGCAAGGACCCAGTACTTC. J is TRBJ2-5 and V is TRBV7-9, with TRBD2 matching 11 bases. Germline values: CDR1 SEHNR, CDR2 FQNEAQ (reference sequence). The CDR3 is 14 residues long. With V trimmed by 6 bases and J by 7 bases, 7 bases remained unmatched.

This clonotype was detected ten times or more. DNA for the CDR3: TGCAGTGCTAGAGATATGGGCGGCTCCTACGAGCAGTACTTC. This gives the protein CSARDMGGSYEQYF. The chain combines TRBV20-1 with TRBJ2-7, with D uncertain. From germline, CDR1 is DFQATT and CDR2 SNEGSKA (reference sequence). With 0 bases removed from V and 0 bases from J, the gap between germline ends came to 9 bases. This CDR3 is built from 14 residues.